This T cell receptor (beta chain) comes out of a study of T cells in Graves' hyperthyroidism and ophthalmopathy. The germline V and J ends were trimmed by 5 bases and 7 bases, with 20 bases remaining between them. The germline V gene has CDR1 DFQATT and CDR2 SNEGSKA (reference sequence). The CDR3 runs to 14 residues. The investigators amplified TCR beta CDR3 regions from RNA transcripts. HTBI primers drove first-round RT-PCR of the TCR CDR3. MiXCR, run by TCRdb on the multiplex PCR reads, gives a single entry per CDR3 protein. The sample shows roughly 570,000 distinct CDR3 sequences, about 43% of them seen only once.

V and J are TRBV20-1 and TRBJ2-5; tentative D call: TRBD1 (6 bases). The receptor was isolated from an adult woman with Graves' disease, either hyperthyroidism or ophthalmopathy (not recorded which). The specimen was peripheral blood or thyroid tissue (not recorded which). The CDR3 DNA reads TGCAGTGCTGGACGGACAGCTTTCTCCGGGACCCAGTACTTC. It yields the protein CSAGRTAFSGTQYF.